The clone carrying this T cell receptor (beta chain) was picked up a small number of times. PCR used 60 Vbeta primers and 13 Jbeta primers. The data were produced by immunoSEQ multiplex PCR, yet TCRdb's version contains in-frame clones alone and is incomplete. The table has 40,000 to 45,000 clones, 50% seen once; the top ten hold roughly 12%. The data stem from a study of cytomegalovirus exposure and HLA in healthy donors. Between the trimmed V and J ends, which lost 2 bases and 4 bases, there was a span of 6 bases. Germline lookup yields CDR1 MNHEY and CDR2 SVGAGI. The CDR3 consists of 13 residues. The receptor comes from a human donor in good health. V and J are TRBV6-5 and TRBJ1-5, with a tentative D call TRBD1 (6 bases). Sequenced: PBMCs. The CDR3 loop reads CASSYQGNQPQHF. The CDR3 DNA sequence: TGTGCCAGCAGTTACCAGGGGAATCAGCCCCAGCATTTT.